The 21 T cell receptor beta chains below come from one sample, sequenced in a study of cytomegalovirus exposure and HLA in healthy donors. Primers: 60 Vbeta forward and 13 Jbeta reverse. Using immunoSEQ multiplex PCR, the repertoire was profiled, and TCRdb retains in-frame clones only, with some absent. The sample records about 160,000 clones, about three fifths being singletons. Sample: PBMCs. These receptors were collected from a woman in her sixties in good health and CMV-seropositive.

The rearrangement joins TRBV7-2 to TRBJ1-2, with TRBD1 matching 9 bases. The length of the CDR3 is 15 residues. The germline V gene encodes CDR1 SGHTA and CDR2 FQGNSA. J was trimmed by 5 bases and V by 5 bases; bases with no gene match: 9. The CDR3 DNA reads TGTGCCAGCAGCCTTTCGACAGGGGGGGGATATGGCTACACCTTC. This encodes CASSLSTGGGYGYTF.

This clone was seen a few times. Other DNA sequences in the same sample also yield this CDR3. The V gene is TRBV7-2, the J gene TRBJ1-2; 8 nucleotides agree with TRBD1. The germline V gene encodes CDR1 SGHTA and CDR2 FQGNSA. V lost 5 bases and J lost 5; bases outside the gene matches: 7. This CDR3 region has 14 residues. CDR3 bases: TGTGCCAGCAGCCTAGACAGGGGAACGTATGGCTACACCTTC. It yields the protein CASSLDRGTYGYTF.

The chain has TRBV18 and TRBJ1-5, with D tentatively TRBD1 (5 bases). The CDR3 has 13 residues. V lost 8 bases, J lost 4 bases, and 12 bases lay in between. In germline, CDR1 is KGHSH, CDR2 LQKENI. DNA of the CDR3: TGTGCCAGCACTAACGGGGGGAATCAGCCCCAGCATTTT. Translated: CASTNGGNQPQHF.

Remarks on this clone: Other nucleotide sequences from this sample produce the same CDR3. The rearrangement links TRBV29-1 to TRBJ1-2, with D possibly being TRBD1 (5 bases). The V gene lost 4 bases and the J gene lost 8 bases, with 17 bases spanning the gap. The CDR3 contains 13 residues. Germline assignment: CDR1 SQVTM and CDR2 ANQGSEA. CDR3 loop: CSVGEGRDRGYTF. In DNA form, the CDR3 reads TGCAGCGTTGGGGAGGGCAGGGATCGAGGCTACACCTTC.

Here the CDR3 reads CASSEGTQGREQFF. The CDR3 nucleotides are TGTGCCAGCAGTGAAGGGACCCAGGGTCGCGAGCAGTTCTTC. The J gene is TRBJ2-1, the V gene TRBV2; D perhaps matches TRBD1 (5 bases). Trimming shortened V by 1 base and J by 10 bases, and 14 bases separated the two germline ends. CDR3 length: 14 residues. From germline, CDR1 is SNHLY and CDR2 FYNNEI.

V and J are TRBV28 and TRBJ1-2; the match to TRBD1 covers 10 bases. The CDR3 is 17 residues long. From germline, CDR1 is MDHEN and CDR2 SYDVKM. V trimming: 3 bases; J trimming: 4 bases; junction bases outside the gene matches: 11. The CDR3 spells CASSLGTGQGFAYGYTF. In DNA, the CDR3 is TGTGCCAGCAGTTTGGGCACGGGACAGGGGTTTGCCTATGGCTACACCTTC.

The rearrangement uses TRBV7-9 and TRBJ2-1, with D possibly matching TRBD2 (5 bases). Trimming removed 9 bases at V and 0 bases at J, with 12 bases between. Germline lookup yields CDR1 SEHNR and CDR2 FQNEAQ (reference sequence). The CDR3 is made up of 14 amino acids. The CDR3 spells CAREEAASYNEQFF. CDR3 nucleotide sequence: TGTGCCAGGGAGGAGGCGGCCTCCTACAATGAGCAGTTCTTC. Using reference TRBV7-9 and TRBJ2-1 for the parts outside the CDR3, the full variable domain is DTGVSQNPRHKITKRGQNVTFRCDPISEHNRLYWYRQTLGQGPEFLTYFQNEAQLEKSRLLSDRFSAERPKGSFSTLEIQRTEQGDSAMYLCAREEAASYNEQFFGPGTRLTVL.

V gene TRBV7-9 combines with J gene TRBJ1-4; weak D call: TRBD1 (5 bases). The length of the CDR3 is 14 residues. Germline loops: CDR1 SEHNR, CDR2 FQNEAQ (reference sequence). V was trimmed by 7 bases and J by 4 bases, leaving 13 bases between them. The CDR3: CASKATELNEKLFF. DNA of the CDR3: TGTGCCAGCAAAGCGACAGAGCTTAATGAAAAACTGTTTTTT.

This clone was picked up one time. Distinct nucleotide sequences in the sample also encode this CDR3. V is TRBV5-4 and J is TRBJ2-7; perhaps TRBD2 as D (6 bases). The V end was cut by 4 bases, the J end by 6 bases, with 26 bases between. The CDR3 length is 17 residues. In germline, CDR1 is SGHNT, CDR2 YYREEE (reference sequence). In DNA form, the CDR3 reads TGTGCCAGCAGCCCCCGCGGGGTTAGCGGTAGCTCACTCGAGCAGTACTTC. It specifies CASSPRGVSGSSLEQYF. The full variable domain, in which reference TRBV5-4 and TRBJ2-7 provide the parts outside the CDR3, is ETGVTQSPTHLIKTRGQQVTLRCSSQSGHNTVSWYQQALGQGPQFIFQYYREEENGRGNFPPRFSGLQFPNYSSELNVNALELDDSALYLCASSPRGVSGSSLEQYFGPGTRLTVT.

The genes are TRBV7-2 and TRBJ2-5; 7 nucleotides agree with TRBD2. Germline CDR1 reads SGHTA; CDR2 reads FQGNSA. The V segment lost 1 base and the J segment 3 bases; nucleotides outside the gene matches: 17. This CDR3 spans 19 amino acids. The CDR3 is CASSLEVYGGSYLEETQYF. The CDR3 coding sequence is TGTGCCAGCAGCTTAGAGGTGTACGGCGGGAGTTATCTAGAAGAGACCCAGTACTTC.

The rearrangement uses TRBV7-2 and TRBJ2-2; TRBD1 might be the D (6 bases). The CDR3 consists of 15 residues. Trimming cost V 2 bases and J 3 bases, with 10 bases left between them. CDR1 is SGHTA and CDR2 is FQGNSA in the germline V gene. CDR3 residues: CASSLLTGDTGELFF. In DNA form, the CDR3 reads TGTGCCAGCAGCTTATTGACAGGAGACACCGGGGAGCTGTTTTTT.

The V gene is TRBV28, the J gene TRBJ2-7, with a possible D match to TRBD1 (6 bases). The V end was cut by 4 bases, the J end by 2 bases, with 12 bases between. Germline V gene lookup returns CDR1 MDHEN and CDR2 SYDVKM. The CDR3 is 14 residues long. The CDR3 region has the DNA TGTGCCAGCAGTTCTTTAGGACAGACCTACGAGCAGTACTTC. The encoded protein is CASSSLGQTYEQYF.

This sequence joins TRBV19 and TRBJ2-5, with D perhaps matching TRBD1 (6 bases). This CDR3 region has 14 residues. V lost 3 bases, J lost 2 bases, and 10 bases lay in between. From germline, CDR1 is LNHDA and CDR2 SQIVND (reference sequence). The CDR3 nucleotides read TGTGCCAGTAGTATCAAGGGGGTTCAAGAGACCCAGTACTTC. The encoded protein is CASSIKGVQETQYF. Full variable domain (remainder filled in from reference TRBV19 and TRBJ2-5): DGGITQSPKYLFRKEGQNVTLSCEQNLNHDAMYWYRQDPGQGLRLIYYSQIVNDFQKGDIAEGYSVSREKKESFPLTVTSAQKNPTAFYLCASSIKGVQETQYFGPGTRLLVL.

The chain employs TRBV7-2 and TRBJ2-1, with 7 bases fitting TRBD2. The junction had 11 bases not matched to a gene; V was cut back by 8 bases and J by 4 bases. CDR1 is SGHTA, CDR2 FQGNSA, per germline. This CDR3 has 15 amino acids. The CDR3 sequence is CASRLGTSVYNEQFF. CDR3 in DNA: TGTGCCAGCCGCCTTGGCACTAGCGTTTACAATGAGCAGTTCTTC.

In regard to this clone: The sample contains more than one DNA sequence encoding this CDR3. The chain couples TRBV2 to TRBJ2-5; possibly TRBD2 for D (6 bases). V lost 6 bases to trimming and J lost 2 bases, with 19 bases between them. Germline assignment: CDR1 SNHLY and CDR2 FYNNEI. CDR3 length: 16 residues. The CDR3 DNA reads as TGTGCCAGCAGAATTGGAGGGGAGCAGCCGCAAGAGACCCAGTACTTC. Translating gives CASRIGGEQPQETQYF.

As for this clone: This sample also contains other DNA sequences that code for the same CDR3. The chain combines TRBV6-5 with TRBJ1-2; D is perhaps TRBD1 (6 bases). In germline, CDR1 is MNHEY, CDR2 SVGAGI. The CDR3 runs to 14 residues. Trimming shortened V by 6 bases and J by 2 bases, and 13 bases separated the two germline ends. The CDR3 DNA is TGTGCCAGCAGCTACGACAGGCTAAACTATGGCTACACCTTC. Its translation is CASSYDRLNYGYTF.

There are a few counts of this clone. V and J are TRBV10-3 and TRBJ2-7; the D gene is possibly TRBD1 (5 bases). CDR3 length: 12 residues. With 10 bases removed from V and 2 bases from J, the gap between germline ends came to 12 bases. CDR1 is ENHRY and CDR2 is SYGVKD in the germline V gene. CDR3 DNA: TGTGCCAGCACGCAGGGAACCTACGAGCAGTACTTC. This gives the protein CASTQGTYEQYF.

The chain uses TRBV7-3 and TRBJ2-5, with D uncertain. The V end was cut by 0 bases, the J end by 5 bases, with 7 bases between. The CDR3 loop spans 13 amino acids. Germline V lookup: CDR1 SGHTA, CDR2 FQGTGA. As DNA, the CDR3 is TGTGCCAGCAGCTTAACGGCACCGGAGACCCAGTACTTC. It is translated as CASSLTAPETQYF.

A few counts support this clone. The chain joins TRBV28 to TRBJ2-6; 10 bases are a match to TRBD2. Germline V gene lookup returns CDR1 MDHEN and CDR2 SYDVKM. This CDR3 is built from 15 residues. J lost 3 bases, V lost 7 bases, and 3 bases had no gene match. DNA for the CDR3: TGTGCCAGCACGCTAGCGGGAGATGGGGCCAACGTCCTGACTTTC. It codes for CASTLAGDGANVLTF.

V usage is TRBV7-3 and J usage is TRBJ2-1; D call uncertain. Per the germline V gene, CDR1 is SGHTA and CDR2 is FQGTGA. The V end lost 5 bases, the J end lost 4 bases, and 15 bases lay between the germline ends. The CDR3 consists of 15 residues. The CDR3 DNA is TGTGCCAGCAGCCCATTTCGCGGCTTATACAATGAGCAGTTCTTC. Translation: CASSPFRGLYNEQFF.

The chain links TRBV7-2 to TRBJ2-7; tentatively, D is TRBD2 (5 bases). The CDR3 sequence is 14 residues long. Germline V gene lookup returns CDR1 SGHTA and CDR2 FQGNSA. V lost 1 base and J lost 2, with 9 bases in between. The CDR3 loop reads CASSLVAPTYEQYF. The DNA for the CDR3 is TGTGCCAGCAGCTTAGTAGCGCCGACCTACGAGCAGTACTTC.